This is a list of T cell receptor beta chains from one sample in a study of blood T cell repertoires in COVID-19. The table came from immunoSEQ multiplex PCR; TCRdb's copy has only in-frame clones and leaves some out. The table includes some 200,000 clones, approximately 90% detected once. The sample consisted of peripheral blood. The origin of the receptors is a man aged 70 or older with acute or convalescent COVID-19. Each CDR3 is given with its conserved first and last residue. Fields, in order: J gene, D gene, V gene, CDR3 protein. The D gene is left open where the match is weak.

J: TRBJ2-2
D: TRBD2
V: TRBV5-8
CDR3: CASSSRMSGSRSGELFF

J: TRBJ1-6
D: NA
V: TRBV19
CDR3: CASSISGANSPLHF

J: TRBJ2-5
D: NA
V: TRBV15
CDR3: CATSRADSQETQYF

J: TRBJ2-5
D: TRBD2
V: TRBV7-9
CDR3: CASSIGLAEETQYF

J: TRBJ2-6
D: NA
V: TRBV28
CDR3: CATGESGANVLTF

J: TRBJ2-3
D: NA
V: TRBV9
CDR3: CASSVVSGGFSTDTQYF

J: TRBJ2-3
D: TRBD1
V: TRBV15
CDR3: CATSSRTGGALDTQYF

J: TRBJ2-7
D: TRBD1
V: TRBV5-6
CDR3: CASTLQGASSYEQYF

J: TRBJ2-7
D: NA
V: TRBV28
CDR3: CASSLVRSHEQYF

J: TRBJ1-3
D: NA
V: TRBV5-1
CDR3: CASSFQGSGNTIYF

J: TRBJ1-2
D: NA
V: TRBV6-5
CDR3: CASSQQESYGYTF

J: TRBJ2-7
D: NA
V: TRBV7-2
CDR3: CASSLAKGTGPSYEQYF

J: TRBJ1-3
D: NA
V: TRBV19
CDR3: CASSMRTLSGNTIYF

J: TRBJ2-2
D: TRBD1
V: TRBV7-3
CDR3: CASSLTGTGGTGELFF

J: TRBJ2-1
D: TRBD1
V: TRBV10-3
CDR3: CAISRTGSGGDEQFF

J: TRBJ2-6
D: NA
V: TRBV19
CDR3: CASSIRSSGANVLTF

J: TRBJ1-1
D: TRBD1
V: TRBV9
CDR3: CASSAGQGAVSTEAFF

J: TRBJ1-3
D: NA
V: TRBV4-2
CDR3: CASSQDPGAGNTIYF

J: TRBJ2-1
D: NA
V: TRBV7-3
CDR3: CASSLTSEGTEQFF

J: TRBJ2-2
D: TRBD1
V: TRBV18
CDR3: CASSPQRTGNTGELFF

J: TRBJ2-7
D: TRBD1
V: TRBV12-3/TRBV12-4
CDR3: CASSLQGAGEQYF

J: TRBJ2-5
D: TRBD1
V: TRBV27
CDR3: CASSYSQGAQETQYF

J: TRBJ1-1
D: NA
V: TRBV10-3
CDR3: CAISDRVGGTEAFF

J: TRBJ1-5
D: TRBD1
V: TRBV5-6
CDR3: CASSLGQGYQPQHF

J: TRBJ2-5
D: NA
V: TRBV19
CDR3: CASRGGLQETQYF

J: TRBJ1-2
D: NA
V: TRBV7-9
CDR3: CASSKGDYGYTF

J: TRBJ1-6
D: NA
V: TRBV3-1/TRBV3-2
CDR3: CASSQEPPGVNSPLHF

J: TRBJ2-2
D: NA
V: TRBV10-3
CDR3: CAISESGWRWERNTGELFF

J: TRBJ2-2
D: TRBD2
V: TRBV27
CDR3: CASILGTSGSLAELFF

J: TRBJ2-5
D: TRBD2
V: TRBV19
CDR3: CASSLESSGRARETQYF

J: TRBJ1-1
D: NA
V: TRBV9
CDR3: CASSVGGTGGANTEAFF

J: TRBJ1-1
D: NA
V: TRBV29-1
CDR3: CSGSGFGTEAFF

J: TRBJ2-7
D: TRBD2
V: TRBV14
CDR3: CASSQDVRGLAYF

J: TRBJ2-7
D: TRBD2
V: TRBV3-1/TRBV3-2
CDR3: CASSRGLAGALYEQYF

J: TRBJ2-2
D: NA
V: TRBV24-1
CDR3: CATRRESDTGELFF

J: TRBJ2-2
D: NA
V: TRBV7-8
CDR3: CASKIGGVGELFF

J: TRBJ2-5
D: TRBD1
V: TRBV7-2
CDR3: CASSLATGGGQETQYF

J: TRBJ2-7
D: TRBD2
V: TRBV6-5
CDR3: CASSLLAASYEQYF

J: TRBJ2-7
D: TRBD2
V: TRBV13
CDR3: CASSLVSGGPYEQYF

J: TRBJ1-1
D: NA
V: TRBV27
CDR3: CASSFGGGPEAFF

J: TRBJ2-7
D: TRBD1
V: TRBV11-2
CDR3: CASSFDRARDEQYF

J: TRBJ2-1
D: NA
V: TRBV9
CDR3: CASSVAVRADEQFF

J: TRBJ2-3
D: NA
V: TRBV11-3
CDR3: CASSPSGDTQYF

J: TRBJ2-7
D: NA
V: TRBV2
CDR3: CASSGLSSYEQYF

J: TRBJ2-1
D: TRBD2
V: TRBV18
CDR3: CASSLDFGTSYNEQFF

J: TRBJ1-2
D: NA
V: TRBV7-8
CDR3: CASSVRTDYGYTF